These T cell receptor beta chains were read from a single sample in a study of T-cell reconstitution after alpha-beta-depleted transplantation in children. MiXCR, run by TCRdb on the PCR reads, gives a single entry per CDR3 protein. The table lists 250,000 to 300,000 distinct CDR3 sequences, 11% of them singletons. The sample was peripheral blood, taken 180 days after TCRalphabeta/CD19-depleted stem cell transplant. The receptor set was obtained from a male patient between 2 and 10 years old who had a stem cell transplant for chronic granulomatous disease, so the T cells may come from the graft donor. Both conserved end residues are trimmed from each CDR3.

TRBJ2-2 | TRBV7-9 | ASSLKRPGELF
TRBJ2-1 | TRBV6-5 | ASSYNLAGVGEQF
TRBJ2-7 | TRBV20-1 | SAMGLAGDEQY
TRBJ2-2 | TRBV28 | ASSLIVGLRELF
TRBJ2-7 | TRBV7-2 | ASSLSNYYEQY
TRBJ1-1 | TRBV29-1 | SVEDRIGRNTEAF
TRBJ2-1 | TRBV29-1 | SVDWQSNEQF
TRBJ1-1 | TRBV5-4 | ASSLARDRGGNTEAF
TRBJ1-2 | TRBV12-3/TRBV12-4 | ASMGYYGYT
TRBJ2-1 | TRBV20-1 | SARGTSGGRSYNEQF
TRBJ2-7 | TRBV7-9 | ASSLAGTQGHEQY
TRBJ1-2 | TRBV7-2 | ASSLGGAGYGYT
TRBJ2-5 | TRBV15 | ATSRDGLAGGSQETQY
TRBJ2-6 | TRBV5-1 | ASSSKTGGANVLT
TRBJ2-3 | TRBV5-1 | ASTLQGGGYTQY
TRBJ2-1 | TRBV11-1 | ASSPLSGNSHNEQF
TRBJ2-7 | TRBV5-1 | ASSLNPGRGRRKLTYEQY
TRBJ2-2 | TRBV5-1 | ASSLDRAAGELF
TRBJ2-5 | TRBV4-1 | ASSRWGLAEYQETQY
TRBJ2-1 | TRBV12-3/TRBV12-4 | ASSPISGRGEQF
TRBJ2-1 | TRBV7-6 | ASSPQSLTGISSYNEQF
TRBJ2-7 | TRBV28 | ASSTTLGRRPGAYEQY
TRBJ2-3 | TRBV5-1 | ASRRWTSGSRSTDTQY
TRBJ2-1 | TRBV7-3 | ASSQGASGRTRQF
TRBJ2-5 | TRBV9 | ASSVFQEQETQY
TRBJ2-3 | TRBV5-1 | ASSHSPEPDTQY
TRBJ1-4 | TRBV12-3/TRBV12-4 | ASRPEGGIGEKLF
TRBJ2-6 | TRBV7-9 | ASEGASSGANVLT
TRBJ1-1 | TRBV7-2 | ASSLVGGGGLNTEAF
TRBJ2-5 | TRBV29-1 | SVGGGETQY
TRBJ2-7 | TRBV19 | ASSIRGRPAYEQY
TRBJ1-1 | TRBV12-3/TRBV12-4 | ASRQSRETEAF
TRBJ2-2 | TRBV29-1 | SVEFWGHPELF
TRBJ2-1 | TRBV29-1 | SVEGGAGGDYNEQF
TRBJ2-1 | TRBV5-4 | ASSLSAAIYNEQF
TRBJ1-2 | TRBV7-2 | ASSGRGGFSGGYT
TRBJ1-1 | TRBV18 | ASSPSQEAF
TRBJ2-2 | TRBV5-1 | ASSLASGNTGELF
TRBJ2-5 | TRBV7-2 | ASSSFGETQY
TRBJ2-7 | TRBV28 | ASSLRLERGGEQY
TRBJ2-5 | TRBV11-2 | ASSSAGLKQTQY
TRBJ1-1 | TRBV11-2 | ASSGVTREAF
TRBJ2-7 | TRBV5-1 | ASSLDVPGLGEQY
TRBJ2-1 | TRBV29-1 | SFSRGYNEQF
TRBJ2-7 | TRBV5-1 | DSSFRDPVGEQY
TRBJ2-2 | TRBV12-3/TRBV12-4 | ASSSSRANTGELF
TRBJ2-5 | TRBV12-3/TRBV12-4 | ASSRGQGLN